The 30 T cell receptor beta chains reported below all come from one sample, sequenced in a study of T cell responses to AZD1222 COVID-19 vaccine. The data were produced by immunoSEQ multiplex PCR, yet TCRdb's version contains in-frame clones alone and is incomplete. The sample records approximately 170,000 clones, 80% to 95% being singletons. The sample consisted of peripheral blood, taken on day 0 of AZD1222 vaccination. These receptors were obtained from an adult in good health.

The chain combines TRBV18 with TRBJ2-1; perhaps TRBD2 as D (6 bases). The CDR3 loop spans 14 amino acids. Germline V gene lookup returns CDR1 KGHSH and CDR2 LQKENI. The V gene lost 3 bases and the J gene lost 7 bases, with 13 bases spanning the gap. The CDR3 protein is CASSPSGTLNEQFF. The CDR3 DNA follows: TGTGCCAGCTCACCCTCCGGGACTTTAAATGAGCAGTTCTTC.

The chain is built from TRBV27 and TRBJ2-7, with D possibly TRBD2 on 5 matching bases. The CDR3 sequence is 13 residues long. V lost 2 bases and J 2 bases, leaving 7 bases between the germline ends. Per germline, CDR1 MNHEY and CDR2 SMNVEV (reference sequence). The CDR3 sequence is CASSLRGPYEQYF. CDR3 DNA: TGTGCCAGCAGTTTAAGAGGGCCCTACGAGCAGTACTTC.

In this sample, this clone turned up once. The chain uses TRBV24-1 and TRBJ1-5, with TRBD1 identical over 9 bases. Germline values: CDR1 KGHDR, CDR2 SFDVKD. The CDR3 consists of 15 residues. J was trimmed by 10 bases and V by 2 bases; bases with no gene match: 8. CDR3: CATSDSATGGFPQHF. CDR3 nucleotide sequence: TGTGCCACCAGTGATTCCGCGACAGGGGGGTTTCCCCAGCATTTT.

The V gene is TRBV7-2, the J gene TRBJ2-7, with 8 bases that match TRBD2. The CDR3 contains 12 residues. CDR1 is SGHTA, CDR2 FQGNSA, per germline. Trimming removed 5 bases from V and 7 bases from J; junction bases left unmatched: 4. The CDR3 DNA reads TGTGCCAGCAGCCTCGTAGCGGGGGAGCAGTACTTC. It translates to CASSLVAGEQYF.

This chain uses TRBV20-1 with TRBJ2-7; D not resolved. Germline assignment: CDR1 DFQATT and CDR2 SNEGSKA (reference sequence). The CDR3 has 11 residues. Between the trimmed V and J ends, which lost 1 base and 3 bases, there was a span of 4 bases. The CDR3 reads CSARGNYEQYF. DNA of the CDR3: TGCAGTGCTAGAGGGAACTACGAGCAGTACTTC.

The chain's CDR3 is CASSKRFPSEVQETQYF. DNA for the CDR3: TGTGCCAGCAGCAAAAGGTTTCCTAGCGAGGTCCAAGAGACCCAGTACTTC. The chain carries TRBV3-1 (or the pseudogene TRBV3-2) and TRBJ2-5; perhaps TRBD2 as D (6 bases). The CDR3 contains 17 residues. Trimming cost V 5 bases and J 1 base, with 20 bases left between them. Germline V gives CDR1 LGHDT, CDR2 YNNKEL (reference sequence).

The chain employs TRBV3-1 (or the pseudogene TRBV3-2) and TRBJ2-2; no clear D gene. CDR1 is LGHDT and CDR2 is YNNKEL in the germline V gene (reference sequence). Between the trimmed V and J ends, which lost 1 base and 2 bases, there was a span of 14 bases. The CDR3 covers 17 residues. The CDR3 spells CASSQGSWARNTGELFF. The CDR3 bases are TGTGCCAGCAGCCAAGGATCGTGGGCCAGAAACACCGGGGAGCTGTTTTTT.

This chain links TRBV30 with TRBJ1-4; 7 bases map to TRBD1. V lost 1 base, J lost 8 bases, and 4 bases stayed unmatched. In germline, CDR1 is GTSNPN, CDR2 SVGIG (reference sequence). The CDR3 has 13 amino acids. The CDR3 coding sequence is TGTGCCTGGAGTGCTCAGGGGGTGGAAAAACTGTTTTTT. Residues: CAWSAQGVEKLFF.

As regards this clone: The sample holds other DNA sequences that translate to the same CDR3. CDR3 sequence reads: CASSQGIATNEKLFF. In nucleotides, the CDR3 is TGCGCCAGCAGCCAAGGAATCGCAACTAATGAAAAACTGTTTTTT. The V call is TRBV4-1, the J call TRBJ1-4, with D unresolved. Trimming stripped 1 base from V and 0 bases from J, with 6 bases between. Germline loops: CDR1 MGHRA, CDR2 YSYEKL. The CDR3 is 15 residues long.

V and J are TRBV4-2 and TRBJ2-2; D is unclear. Germline V CDR1 and CDR2: LGHNA, YNFKEQ. The CDR3 consists of 12 residues. V dropped 2 bases and J dropped 4 bases, with 2 bases sitting between them. CDR3 bases: TGTGCCAGCAGCCAAATCACCGGGGAGCTGTTTTTT. It codes for CASSQITGELFF.

This clone appeared once. The chain carries TRBV5-1 and TRBJ1-2; D is unresolved. This CDR3 region has 14 residues. V was cut by 0 bases and J by 2 bases, with 8 bases left in between. Germline V gene lookup returns CDR1 SGHRS and CDR2 YFSETQ. CDR3 in DNA: TGCGCCAGCAGCTTGGCTGGCAGGAACTATGGCTACACCTTC. It codes for CASSLAGRNYGYTF.

The DNA of the CDR3 is TGTGCCAGCAGCATGGTGGGCTCTGGGGCCAACGTCCTGACTTTC. This gives the protein CASSMVGSGANVLTF. The V and J genes are TRBV9 and TRBJ2-6; D is ambiguous. The CDR3 totals 15 residues. The V gene's germline CDR1 is SGDLS and CDR2 YYNGEE. V was pared by 4 bases and J by 0 bases, with 8 bases between.

CDR3 nucleotide sequence: TGTGCCAGCAGCTTAACAAGGAGGAATGAGCAGTTCTTC. Protein sequence: CASSLTRRNEQFF. The rearrangement joins TRBV7-3 to TRBJ2-1, with D possibly TRBD2 on 5 matching bases. There are 13 residues in the CDR3. CDR1 is SGHTA, CDR2 FQGTGA, per germline. Trimming took off 0 bases at V and 7 bases at J, with 7 bases between the two ends. Drawing the rest from reference TRBV7-3 and TRBJ2-1, the complete variable domain is GAGVSQTPSNKVTEKGKYVELRCDPISGHTALYWYRQSLGQGPEFLIYFQGTGAADDSGLPNDRFFAVRPEGSVSTLKIQRTERGDSAVYLCASSLTRRNEQFFGPGTRLTVL.

J is TRBJ1-1 and V is TRBV19, with TRBD1 matching 7 bases. The CDR3 extends over 13 amino acids. V was pared by 7 bases and J by 4 bases, with 6 bases of the junction left unmatched. Germline loops: CDR1 LNHDA, CDR2 SQIVND (reference sequence). This CDR3 is CASTKDRLTEAFF. The CDR3 DNA is TGTGCCAGTACCAAGGACAGGCTCACTGAAGCTTTCTTT.

The chain is built from TRBV11-2 and TRBJ2-7; D ambiguous. CDR1 and CDR2 from the germline V gene are SGHAT and FQNNGV. Trimming removed 2 bases from V and 3 bases from J, with 5 bases in between. The CDR3 loop spans 12 amino acids. The CDR3 here is CASSLPSYEQYF. CDR3 nucleotides: TGTGCCAGCAGCTTACCGAGCTACGAGCAGTACTTC.

This clone was detected once. This chain uses TRBV7-8 with TRBJ2-1; D uncertain. CDR3 length: 15 residues. CDR1 and CDR2 (germline): SGHVS, FQNEAQ. V lost 3 bases to trimming and J lost 5 bases, with 14 bases between them. Here the CDR3 DNA reads TGTGCCAGCAGCTTGCATCACTACGAGAACAATGAGCAGTTCTTC. Its translation is CASSLHHYENNEQFF.

The chain uses TRBV19 and TRBJ1-1; no clear D gene. The CDR3 has 13 amino acids. Trimming stripped 2 bases from V and 0 bases from J, with 4 bases between. Per the germline V gene, CDR1 is LNHDA and CDR2 is SQIVND (reference sequence). This chain's CDR3 is CASSIILNTEAFF. The CDR3, as DNA: TGTGCCAGTAGTATAATTCTGAACACTGAAGCTTTCTTT.

The chain combines TRBV6-2 or TRBV6-3 with TRBJ2-1; D not resolved. The CDR3 is made up of 13 amino acids. Germline lookup yields CDR1 MNHEY and CDR2 SVGEGT. The V end was cut by 2 bases, the J end by 4 bases, with 6 bases between. The chain's CDR3 is CASSYQAYNEQFF. Written as DNA, the CDR3 is TGTGCCAGCAGTTACCAGGCTTACAATGAGCAGTTCTTC.

The chain employs TRBV2 and TRBJ2-2; no clear D gene. The germline V gene encodes CDR1 SNHLY and CDR2 FYNNEI. The CDR3 has 16 residues. With 2 bases removed from V and 4 bases from J, the gap between germline ends came to 14 bases. The CDR3 sequence is CASSEWLIPSTGELFF. The DNA for the CDR3 is TGTGCCAGCAGTGAATGGCTCATCCCCTCCACCGGGGAGCTGTTTTTT. The full variable domain, rest sourced from reference TRBV2 and TRBJ2-2, is EPEVTQTPSHQVTQMGQEVILRCVPISNHLYFYWYRQILGQKVEFLVSFYNNEISEKSEIFDDQFSVERPDGSNFTLKIRSTKLEDSAMYFCASSEWLIPSTGELFFGEGSRLTVL.

This chain uses TRBV2 with TRBJ1-5; maybe TRBD1 (6 bases). The CDR3 covers 15 residues. Germline V CDR1 and CDR2: SNHLY, FYNNEI. V was pared by 6 bases and J by 3 bases, with 15 bases between. The CDR3 bases are TGTGCCAGCAGCGCCACAGGGATTGACAATCAGCCCCAGCATTTT. Encoded protein: CASSATGIDNQPQHF.

This chain joins TRBV10-3 and TRBJ2-5; D may be TRBD1 (7 bases). This CDR3 is built from 13 residues. The germline gives CDR1 ENHRY, CDR2 SYGVKD. Trimming took off 8 bases at V and 3 bases at J, with 13 bases between the two ends. For the CDR3, the DNA is TGTGCCATCGGGGGGACAGTAGAAGAGACCCAGTACTTC. Translating gives CAIGGTVEETQYF.

The rearrangement joins TRBV30 to TRBJ2-3; D possibly corresponds to TRBD1 (5 bases). Germline CDR1 reads GTSNPN; CDR2 reads SVGIG (reference sequence). The CDR3 runs 11 residues. Trimming took off 2 bases at V and 7 bases at J, with 7 bases between the two ends. The CDR3 loop reads CAWSQGNTQYF. CDR3 DNA: TGTGCCTGGAGTCAGGGCAATACGCAGTATTTT.

The chain carries TRBV6-4 and TRBJ2-3; D possibly uses TRBD1 or TRBD2 (5 bases each). CDR3 length: 14 residues. The V gene lost 2 bases and the J gene lost 2 bases, with 8 bases spanning the gap. Germline V gene data show CDR1 as MRHNA and CDR2 as SNTAGT. The CDR3 bases are TGTGCCAGCAGTGACCGGGACCACACAGATACGCAGTATTTT. Residues: CASSDRDHTDTQYF.

The CDR3 bases are TGTGCCACCTGTCGGGGACAGGGTAAATCCGGGGAGCTGTTTTTT. Amino acids: CATCRGQGKSGELFF. This chain uses TRBV27 with TRBJ2-2; 9 bases are a match to TRBD1. The junction had 12 bases not matched to a gene; V was cut back by 10 bases and J by 6 bases. There are 15 residues in the CDR3. CDR1 is MNHEY and CDR2 is SMNVEV in the germline V gene (reference sequence).

The chain has TRBV19 and TRBJ1-5, with D hard to call. There are 15 residues in the CDR3. Germline V gene lookup returns CDR1 LNHDA and CDR2 SQIVND (reference sequence). Deletions cut 4 bases from V and 0 bases from J, with 10 bases between. The CDR3 coding sequence is TGTGCCAGTAGTAAGGCCAAAAATAGCAATCAGCCCCAGCATTTT. Its translation is CASSKAKNSNQPQHF.

This chain uses TRBV6-5 with TRBJ1-2, with D possibly TRBD1 on 6 matching bases. V lost 0 bases and J 4 bases, leaving 12 bases between the germline ends. CDR1 is MNHEY and CDR2 is SVGAGI in the germline V gene. This CDR3 spans 15 amino acids. CDR3 bases: TGTGCCAGCAGTTACTCAAACAGGGCCCGCTATGGCTACACCTTC. Protein: CASSYSNRARYGYTF.

The V and J genes are TRBV5-6 and TRBJ1-1, with 8 bases identical to TRBD1. V lost 7 bases, J lost 0 bases, and 11 bases stayed unmatched. The CDR3 totals 16 residues. Germline V CDR1 and CDR2: SGHDT, YYEEEE. The CDR3 loop is CASGWDRNYMNTEAFF. The CDR3 nucleotides read TGTGCCAGCGGCTGGGACAGGAACTACATGAACACTGAAGCTTTCTTT.

The chain joins TRBV4-1 to TRBJ1-2; a possible D gene is TRBD1 (5 bases). This CDR3 contains 15 residues. Per the germline V gene, CDR1 is MGHRA and CDR2 is YSYEKL. V was cut by 4 bases and J by 2 bases, with 14 bases left in between. CDR3 loop: CASSRLTGTNYGYTF. The DNA for the CDR3 is TGCGCCAGCAGCCGTTTAACCGGGACCAACTATGGCTACACCTTC.

This chain uses TRBV11-2 with TRBJ2-7; 8 bases line up with TRBD1. From germline, CDR1 is SGHAT and CDR2 FQNNGV. V trimming: 3 bases; J trimming: 1 base; junction bases outside the gene matches: 5. The CDR3 length is 15 residues. CDR3 nucleotide sequence: TGTGCCAGCAGCTTCCAGGACAGGGTATCCTACGAGCAGTACTTC. Translated, it gives CASSFQDRVSYEQYF.

V gene TRBV9 combines with J gene TRBJ1-3, with 11 bases fitting TRBD1. With V trimmed by 3 bases and J by 0 bases, 5 bases remained unmatched. CDR1 is SGDLS, CDR2 YYNGEE, per germline. The CDR3 loop spans 17 amino acids. Here the CDR3 reads CASSAGGTGGSGNTIYF. CDR3 sequence (DNA): TGTGCCAGCAGCGCAGGAGGGACAGGGGGCTCTGGAAACACCATATATTTT.